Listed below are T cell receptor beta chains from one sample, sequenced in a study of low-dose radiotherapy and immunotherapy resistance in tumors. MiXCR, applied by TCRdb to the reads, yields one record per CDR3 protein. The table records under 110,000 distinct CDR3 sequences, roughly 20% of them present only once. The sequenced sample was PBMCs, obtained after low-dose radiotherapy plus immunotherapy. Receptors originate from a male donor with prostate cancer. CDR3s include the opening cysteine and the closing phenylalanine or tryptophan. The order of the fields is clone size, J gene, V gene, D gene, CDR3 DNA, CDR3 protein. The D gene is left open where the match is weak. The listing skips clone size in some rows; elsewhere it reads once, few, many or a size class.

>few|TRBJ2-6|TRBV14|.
TGTGCCAGCAGCCAAGTAACCGGTGGGGCCAACGTCCTGACTTTC
CASSQVTGGANVLTF
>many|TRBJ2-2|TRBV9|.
TGTGCCAGCAGTGTTAGGGGCACCGGGGAGCTGTTTTTT
CASSVRGTGELFF
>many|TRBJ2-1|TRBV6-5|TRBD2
TGTGCCAGCAGTTCACTAGCGGGGGGCTACAATGAGCAGTTCTTC
CASSSLAGGYNEQFF
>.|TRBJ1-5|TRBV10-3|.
TGTGCCATCAGTGAAAGTGAAGGGCCGGTAGAGCCCCAGCATTTT
CAISESEGPVEPQHF
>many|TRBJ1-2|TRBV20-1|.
TGCAGTGCTAGGGGGGAATTGGGCTATGGCTACACCTTC
CSARGELGYGYTF
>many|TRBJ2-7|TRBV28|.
TGTGCCAGCAGTTTCGTCTTAAAAGCCTACGAGCAGTACTTC
CASSFVLKAYEQYF
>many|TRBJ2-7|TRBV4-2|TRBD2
TGTGCCAGCAGCCACGGGGGGGCCAGAAGCTACGAGCAGTACTTC
CASSHGGARSYEQYF
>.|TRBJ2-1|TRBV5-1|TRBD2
TGCGCCAGCAGCCACGATAGCGGGGGGAACAATGAGCAGTTCTTC
CASSHDSGGNNEQFF
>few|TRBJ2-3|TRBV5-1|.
TGCGCCAGCAGCTTGGAGGGCAGGGGTTTGGTGTTTGCAGATACGCAGTATTTT
CASSLEGRGLVFADTQYF
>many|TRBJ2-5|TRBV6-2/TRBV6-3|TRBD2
TGTGCCAGCAGTTACTCGATTAGCGGGATGGAAGAGACCCAGTACTTC
CASSYSISGMEETQYF
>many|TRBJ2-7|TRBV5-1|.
TGTGCCAGCAGCTTGGCCTCTTGGGGCGGAGCCAGTTTC
CASSLASWGGASF
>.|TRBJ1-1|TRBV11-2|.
TGTGCCAGCAGCTTACCGAGACAGCTGAACACTGAAGCTTTCTTT
CASSLPRQLNTEAFF
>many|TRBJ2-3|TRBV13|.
TGTGCCAGCAGCGCGACAGGAGCAGATACGCAGTATTTT
CASSATGADTQYF
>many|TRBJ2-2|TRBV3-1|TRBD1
TGTGCCAGCAGCCAACTCCCGGGACAGGGGAACACCGGGGAGCTGTTTTTT
CASSQLPGQGNTGELFF
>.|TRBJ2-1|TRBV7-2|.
TGTGCCAGCAGCGCACCTGGTTTGTCTGAGCAGTTCTTC
CASSAPGLSEQFF
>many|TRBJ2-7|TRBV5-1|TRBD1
TGCGCCAGCAGCATAGACGGACAGGGGCGTGCCGCCAGCTACGAGCAGTACTTC
CASSIDGQGRAASYEQYF
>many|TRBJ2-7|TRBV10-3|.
TGTGCCATCCGGGGGGCAGGAGGGGAGCAGTACTTC
CAIRGAGGEQYF
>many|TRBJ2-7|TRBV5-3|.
TGTGCCAGCAGCTTGGGGGACGGGGGCCCTACCTACGAGCAGTACTTC
CASSLGDGGPTYEQYF
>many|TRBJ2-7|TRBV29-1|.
TGCAGCGTTGAACTTCCGGGGCGCCCCTACGAGCAGTACTTC
CSVELPGRPYEQYF
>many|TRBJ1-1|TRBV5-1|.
TGCGCCAGCAGCCCGGGACATACGGACACTGAAGCTTTCTTT
CASSPGHTDTEAFF
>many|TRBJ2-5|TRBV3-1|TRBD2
TGTGCCAGCAGCCCCCCGGCTAGCGGGGGGGCCATTTGGGAGACCCAGTACTTC
CASSPPASGGAIWETQYF
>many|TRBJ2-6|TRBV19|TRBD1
TGTGCCAGTAGTATAGTATCCCGACAGGGGACTGGGGCCAACGTCCTGACTTTC
CASSIVSRQGTGANVLTF
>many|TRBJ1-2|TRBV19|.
TGTGCCAGTCAAGCTAACTATGGCTACACCTTC
CASQANYGYTF
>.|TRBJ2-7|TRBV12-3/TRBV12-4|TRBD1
TGTGCCAGCAGTCCCGGGACAGGGGCCGTCTACGAGCAGTACTTC
CASSPGTGAVYEQYF
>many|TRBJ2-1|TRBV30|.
TGTGCCTGGAGTCCCTTCAATGAGCAGTTCTTC
CAWSPFNEQFF
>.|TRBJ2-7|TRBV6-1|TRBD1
TGTGCCAGCAGTGAAGCGTGGACAGGGACGGGTGAGCAGTACTTC
CASSEAWTGTGEQYF
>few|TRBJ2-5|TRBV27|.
TGTGCCAGCAGCCCAAGGTGGGGCGGGGTTAAAGAGACCCAGTACTTC
CASSPRWGGVKETQYF
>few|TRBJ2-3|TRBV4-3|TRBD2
TGCGCCAGCAGCCAAGAACTAGCGGGGGGCACAGATACGCAGTATTTT
CASSQELAGGTDTQYF
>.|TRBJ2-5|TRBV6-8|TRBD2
TGTGCCACCCGTTTAGCGGGGCGGGAGACCCAGTACTTC
CATRLAGRETQYF
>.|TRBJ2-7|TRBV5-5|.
TGTGCCAGCAGCTTGGACGGTTGGGGGGTGCACGACGAGCAGTACTTC
CASSLDGWGVHDEQYF
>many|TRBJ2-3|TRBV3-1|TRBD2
TGTGCCAGCAGCCAAGAGGGGACTAGCGGGGATACGCAGTATTTT
CASSQEGTSGDTQYF
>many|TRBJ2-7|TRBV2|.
TGTGCCAGCAGTGAAGGACTAGGGGGGACCTACGAGCAGTACTTC
CASSEGLGGTYEQYF
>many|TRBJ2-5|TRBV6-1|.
TGTGCCAGCAGTGAAATGGAGCAAGAGACCCAGTACTTC
CASSEMEQETQYF
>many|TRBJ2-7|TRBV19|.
TGTGCCAGTAGTATTTCACGTAGAGGCGAGCAGTACTTC
CASSISRRGEQYF
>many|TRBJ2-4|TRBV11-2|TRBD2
TGTGCCAGCAGCTCTTTCACTAGCGGGGGCCCCCGGGACTTC
CASSSFTSGGPRDF
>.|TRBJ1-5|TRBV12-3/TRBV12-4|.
TGTGCCAGCAGCCTTGGGCTCGCCGATAGCAATCAGCCCCAGCATTTT
CASSLGLADSNQPQHF
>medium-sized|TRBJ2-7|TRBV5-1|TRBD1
TGCGCCAGCAGCCTGAGACAGGGGGACTACGAGCAGTACTTC
CASSLRQGDYEQYF
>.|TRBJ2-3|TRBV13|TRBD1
TGTGCCAGCAGCCCCAGGGACAGGGGGCGCACAGATACGCAGTATTTT
CASSPRDRGRTDTQYF
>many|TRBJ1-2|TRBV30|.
TGTGCCTGCCCCGGGCCGCGAGGCTACACCTTC
CACPGPRGYTF
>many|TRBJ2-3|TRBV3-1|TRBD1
TGTGCCAGCAGCCAAAGGAGACAGGGGGATGCAGATACGCAGTATTTT
CASSQRRQGDADTQYF